The rows below give T cell receptor beta chains drawn from one sample of a study of blood T cell repertoires in COVID-19. The assay was immunoSEQ multiplex PCR, and TCRdb's table has in-frame clones only and misses some. The data hold just over 150,000 clones, with roughly 85% observed a single time. The specimen was peripheral blood. These TCRs come from a human donor with acute or convalescent COVID-19. The donor label of this sample is uncertain. Both conserved end residues are part of each CDR3.

>TRBV21-1|TRBJ1-5
CASSKVRDSSNQPQHF
>TRBV7-8|TRBJ1-1
CASSLQGMNTEAFF
>TRBV11-2|TRBJ1-2
CASSSYRNPGYGYTF
>TRBV7-9|TRBJ2-7
CASSSSGGPYEQYF
>TRBV6-5|TRBJ1-2
CASSPGVGYTF
>TRBV6-4|TRBJ2-1
CATRGQSNYNEQFF
>TRBV6-1|TRBJ2-7
CASSEILAGLQISYEQYF
>TRBV5-4|TRBJ1-1
CASSSDRGLSLAFF
>TRBV15|TRBJ2-5
CATSRGAGDGETQYF
>TRBV5-1|TRBJ2-1
CASSLARGGNEQFF
>TRBV6-6|TRBJ1-2
CASSHREDYGYTF
>TRBV6-5|TRBJ2-7
CASSYSRQFNLEQYF
>TRBV10-3|TRBJ2-7
CAIRQGAFYEQYF
>TRBV9|TRBJ1-1
CASSSAGALRNTEAFF
>TRBV10-3|TRBJ2-7
CAISRDSSREQYF
>TRBV21-1|TRBJ2-7
CASSKDQGRIRYF
>TRBV7-8|TRBJ1-2
CASSRDRKNYGYTF
>TRBV3-1/TRBV3-2|TRBJ1-6
CASSQVSGKGSPLHF
>TRBV7-9|TRBJ2-1
CASSRTGSGEQFF
>TRBV14|TRBJ2-3
CASSQGPLRTDTQYF
>TRBV28|TRBJ1-1
CASSIHGGQNTEAFF
>TRBV19|TRBJ1-4
CASTRRGGPINEKLFF
>TRBV5-5|TRBJ2-5
CASSSYRGTKEETQYF
>TRBV25-1|TRBJ2-5
CASSYRDTKETQYF
>TRBV5-1|TRBJ1-2
CASSLAPPTGGAGGYTF
>TRBV5-8|TRBJ1-5
CASRGTGNSNQPQHF
>TRBV6-2/TRBV6-3|TRBJ2-7
CASSFSEGTSYEQYF
>TRBV30|TRBJ1-2
CAWTGGSLSPGYTF
>TRBV15|TRBJ2-2
CATSPDRRHTGELFF
>TRBV13|TRBJ2-7
CASSPGLGSYEQYF
>TRBV15|TRBJ2-1
CATSRPLSNEQFF
>TRBV5-1|TRBJ2-5
CASSSSLGQGGETQYF
>TRBV7-9|TRBJ1-2
CASSPGRAEGAYGYTF
>TRBV13|TRBJ1-1
CASSLRSALGEAFF
>TRBV27|TRBJ1-6
CASSLEQENSPLHF
>TRBV6-5|TRBJ1-1
CASSYFSGSFTEAFF
>TRBV27|TRBJ1-2
CASSLTGLNYGYTF